This TCR beta chain was profiled in a study of T cells in Graves' hyperthyroidism and ophthalmopathy (dated by TCRdb to 2018 to 2020). The study in broad terms: Peripheral blood was collected at initial diagnosis, before any treatment. To identify TCR V-J signatures that set the groups apart, the researchers used a discovery cohort of about a hundred patients, made up of under 50 with Graves' ophthalmopathy and some 58 with stable Graves' hyperthyroidism. Prospective prediction of ophthalmopathy was tested in an independent validation cohort consisting of about 20 hyperthyroidism patients and 17 patients who later progressed to ophthalmopathy. For training and testing, the roughly 97 patients in the discovery cohort were randomly divided in a 7:3 ratio. Thyroid tissue and blood T-cell repertoires from about six Graves' hyperthyroidism patients were also compared in the study. Once sampling was done, hyperthyroidism patients were given methimazole at a starting dose of 30 mg daily, whereas ophthalmopathy patients were given high-dose intravenous methylprednisolone. The paper describes TCR Vbeta CDR3 sequencing of around 130 peripheral blood samples, made up of 40 to 45 ophthalmopathy patients, 70 to 75 hyperthyroidism patients and roughly 17 progressor patients. Results the study describes overall, beyond this receptor: Most expanded thyroid clonotypes (frequency above 0.001) were also found in blood, which suggests that blood repertoires may mirror thyroid immune responses. In validation, progression to ophthalmopathy was predicted by the model with roughly 69% sensitivity and just over 72% specificity, a median of approximately 6.5 months before onset. A model built on a 13 V-J signature distinguished ophthalmopathy from stable hyperthyroidism, reaching around 88% sensitivity and 81% to 83% specificity in cross-validation and 80%/75% in testing. No statistical method was used to set the sample size in advance, and investigators knew the group allocation.

This clonotype turned up a few times. The target of this receptor is not known. No qualities accompany the bases; no much larger clone lies one base away. Amplification of TCR beta CDR3 regions was carried out from RNA transcripts. A first-round RT-PCR of the TCR CDR3 used the HTBI primer set with the Qiagen OneStep RT-PCR kit. A second multiplex PCR round built the libraries, followed by size selection and purification. Libraries were sequenced paired-end with 100 bp reads on an Illumina HiSeq2000. As for the authors' bioinformatics: SOAPnuke was used to process the raw data, throwing out any read that contained adapters or uncalled bases, had a mean Phred below 15, or lacked an exact constant-primer or identifier match. COPE v1.2.5 was used to merge the high-quality paired reads, and each unique nucleotide sequence was defined as a clonotype. MiTCR v1.1 was used to align clonotypes to the IMGT TRBV, TRBD and TRBJ reference segments. Only V-J combinations with frequency above 0.0001, covering 99.2% of repertoires, were analysed. A TCS score was defined as the ratio between F50 (clonal expansion) and ExV (chaos), using BLOSUM62-based TCRdist between CDR3 peptides within each V-J. Welch's t-statistics and random forest reduced roughly 540 V-J features to roughly 13, which were used in a naive Bayes classifier (R e1071). In-frame beta chains were kept once TCRdb had trimmed the public reads at Q25 with fastp and called clones with MiXCR. Each record represents a unique CDR3 protein, reported with the most common genes and DNA among its rows. TCRdb assigned the V and J calls; the authors' analysis was not used. This sample is represented by some 490,000 distinct CDR3 sequences; 20% to 25% of them were singletons. The top ten constitute under 55% of the sample.

In the ophthalmopathy patients, disease was moderately to severely active, with a Clinical Activity Score of 3 or more, a NOSPECS grade of 4 or more, and a duration of less than 3 months. Any patient with an uncontrolled infection, another autoimmune disease, pregnancy or lactation was excluded. Diagnoses were based on clinical symptoms, serum thyroxine and TRAb, thyroid ultrasound and orbital computed tomography. PBMCs were isolated from roughly 10 ml of fresh peripheral blood by Ficoll-Paque density gradient centrifugation. Total RNA was extracted with Trizol reagent, and quality was checked on an Agilent 2100 Bioanalyzer. Reading the germline V gene gives CDR1 SNHLY and CDR2 FYNNEI. The V end loses 6 bases and the J end loses 8 bases, and a stretch of 11 bases separates them. The CDR3 runs 12 amino acids, cysteine and phenylalanine included. CDR3 DNA only is kept here, 36 bases in frame from base 1.

Sequencing was performed on blood. The sequence is built from TRBV2 and TRBJ2-1; no confident D gene assignment can be made. The clonotype was recovered from a woman in her seventies with Graves' ophthalmopathy. The DNA sequence is given as TGTGCCAGCAGACAAGAGGCGGATGAGCAGTTCTTC. It encodes CASRQEADEQFF.